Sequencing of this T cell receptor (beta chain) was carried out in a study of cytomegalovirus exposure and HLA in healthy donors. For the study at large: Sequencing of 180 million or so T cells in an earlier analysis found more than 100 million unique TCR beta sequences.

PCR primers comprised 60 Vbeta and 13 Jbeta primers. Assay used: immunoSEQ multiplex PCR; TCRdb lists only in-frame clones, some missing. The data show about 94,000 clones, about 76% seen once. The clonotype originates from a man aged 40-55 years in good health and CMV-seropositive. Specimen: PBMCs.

As DNA, the CDR3 is TGTGCCAGTAGTATACAGGGAACCTCCAACACTGAAGCTTTCTTT. Translation gives CASSIQGTSNTEAFF. This chain joins TRBV19 and TRBJ1-1; tentatively, D is TRBD1 (5 bases). The CDR3 has 15 amino acids. In germline, CDR1 is LNHDA, CDR2 SQIVND (reference sequence). Trimming took 2 bases from V and 2 from J, leaving 12 bases between them.